The rows below give T cell receptor beta chains drawn from one sample of a study of identical twins. TCRdb reanalysed the 5' RACE reads using MiXCR and keeps one entry per CDR3 protein. The table includes a few hundred thousand distinct CDR3 sequences, roughly 9% detected once. The sample was naive T cells sorted from blood. Every receptor here comes from a woman aged 45-60 years in good health. CDR3s include the opening cysteine and the closing phenylalanine or tryptophan. A D gene is named only where the DNA matches it firmly. A row's size may be missing; if present it is once, few, many or a size class.

clone_size	cdr3_length	d_call	v_call	j_call	cdr3_aa	cdr3_nt
few	12	.	TRBV2	TRBJ1-6	CASSTGNSPLHF	TGTGCCAGCAGTACAGGAAATTCACCCCTCCACTTT
few	17	TRBD2	TRBV27	TRBJ2-3	CASDVRPSGKSTDTQYF	TGTGCCAGCGACGTTAGGCCTAGCGGGAAAAGCACAGATACGCAGTATTTT
.	13	.	TRBV5-1	TRBJ1-2	CASSLSSGDGYTF	TGCGCCAGCAGCTTGAGTTCCGGGGATGGCTACACCTTC
few	16	TRBD2	TRBV7-9	TRBJ2-1	CASRPTSGRATNEQFF	TGTGCCAGCAGGCCAACTAGCGGGAGGGCCACCAATGAGCAGTTCTTC
few	11	.	TRBV20-1	TRBJ1-2	CSAKNPLGYTF	TGCAGTGCTAAAAACCCTCTTGGCTACACCTTC
.	13	.	TRBV20-1	TRBJ2-3	CSARDPRTDTQYF	TGCAGTGCTAGAGATCCCCGCACAGATACGCAGTATTTT
few	13	.	TRBV6-6	TRBJ1-3	CASRTTGRNTIYF	TGTGCCAGCAGGACCACTGGGAGAAACACCATATATTTT
.	13	.	TRBV12-3/TRBV12-4	TRBJ2-5	CASSAPGQETQYF	TGTGCCAGCAGTGCCCCGGGCCAAGAGACCCAGTACTTC
many	16	TRBD1	TRBV5-1	TRBJ2-3	CASSSTGTGASDTQYF	TGCGCCAGCAGCTCGACCGGGACAGGGGCATCGGATACGCAGTATTTT
few	15	.	TRBV18	TRBJ1-1	CASSPPPEAGTEAFF	TGTGCCAGCTCACCACCGCCTGAGGCCGGCACTGAAGCTTTCTTT
few	13	.	TRBV27	TRBJ2-1	CASSDLISNEQFF	TGTGCCAGCTCGGACCTTATCTCCAATGAGCAGTTCTTC
few	16	.	TRBV12-3/TRBV12-4	TRBJ2-1	CASSLGGHTSYNEQFF	TGTGCCAGCAGTCTTGGAGGTCATACCTCCTACAATGAGCAGTTCTTC
few	13	.	TRBV5-1	TRBJ1-2	CASSLMGNYGYTF	TGCGCCAGCAGCTTGATGGGAAACTATGGCTACACCTTC